This T cell receptor beta chain was profiled in a study of CD8+CD57+ T cells in acquired aplastic anemia. For the study at large: Mean DNA quantity obtained from sorted CD4+ and CD8+ cells was about 3.5 ug. Roughly 10.8 million reads were obtained on average for healthy donor CD4+ cells. Study results and limitations: Any difference that existed in CD8+ Simpson's diversity between patients and controls was not significant. Shared by patients and controls, fewer than 30 CD8+ CDR3s were abundant in patients.

The study profiled TCR beta VDJ and CDR3 using genomic DNA as template. MiXCR, applied by TCRdb to the reads, yields one record per CDR3 protein. The sample shows around 200,000 distinct CDR3 sequences, around 60% of them seen only once. In germline, CDR1 is LNHDA, CDR2 SQIVND (reference sequence). Trimming took off 3 bases at V and 7 bases at J, with 18 bases between the two ends. This CDR3 contains 15 residues. Turning to this clonotype: No antigen is known for it.

Sequencing input: sorted CD4+, CD8+, or CD8+CD57+ T cells (not recorded which) from PBMCs. The rearrangement uses TRBV19 and TRBJ1-1; D is uncertain. This TCR derives from a human donor in good health. CDR3 region: CASSMSSNGLLEAFF. The CDR3 DNA follows: TGTGCCAGTAGTATGAGCAGCAATGGGTTACTTGAAGCTTTCTTT.